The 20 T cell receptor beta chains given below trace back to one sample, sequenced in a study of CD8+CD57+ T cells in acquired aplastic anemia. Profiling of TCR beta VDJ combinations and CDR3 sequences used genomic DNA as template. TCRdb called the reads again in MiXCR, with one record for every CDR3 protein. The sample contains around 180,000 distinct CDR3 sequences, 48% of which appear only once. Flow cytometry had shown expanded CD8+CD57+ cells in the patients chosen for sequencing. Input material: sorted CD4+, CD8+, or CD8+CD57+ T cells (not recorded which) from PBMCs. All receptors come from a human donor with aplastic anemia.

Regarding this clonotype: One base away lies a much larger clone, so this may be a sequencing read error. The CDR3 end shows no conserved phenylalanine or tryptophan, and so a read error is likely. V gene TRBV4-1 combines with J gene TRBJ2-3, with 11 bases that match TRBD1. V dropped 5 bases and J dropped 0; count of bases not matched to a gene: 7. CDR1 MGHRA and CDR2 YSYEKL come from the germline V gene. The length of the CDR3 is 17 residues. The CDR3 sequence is CASSVGQGAFSTDTQYV. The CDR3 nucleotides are TGCGCCAGCAGCGTTGGACAGGGGGCTTTTAGCACAGATACGCAGTATGTT.

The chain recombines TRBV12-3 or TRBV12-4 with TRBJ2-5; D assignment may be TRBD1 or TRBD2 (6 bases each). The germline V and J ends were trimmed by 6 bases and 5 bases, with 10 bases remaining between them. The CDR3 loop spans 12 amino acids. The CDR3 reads CASSQGGETQYF. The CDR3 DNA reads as TGTGCCAGCAGCCAAGGGGGGGAGACCCAGTACTTC.

This chain's CDR3 is CASSPFRGATDTQYF. The DNA for the CDR3 is TGTGCCAGCAGCCCTTTCCGGGGGGCTACAGATACGCAGTATTTT. V is TRBV11-2 and J is TRBJ2-3, with D tentatively TRBD2 (7 bases). Trimming took off 5 bases at V and 3 bases at J, with 15 bases between the two ends. CDR3 length equals 15 residues. The germline V gene encodes CDR1 SGHAT and CDR2 FQNNGV.

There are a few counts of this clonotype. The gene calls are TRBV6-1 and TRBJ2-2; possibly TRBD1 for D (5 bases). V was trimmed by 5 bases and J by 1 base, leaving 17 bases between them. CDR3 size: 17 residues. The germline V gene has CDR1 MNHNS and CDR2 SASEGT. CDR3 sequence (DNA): TGTGCCAGCAGTCGAACCAACAGGCCTCTGAACACCGGGGAGCTGTTTTTT. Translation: CASSRTNRPLNTGELFF.

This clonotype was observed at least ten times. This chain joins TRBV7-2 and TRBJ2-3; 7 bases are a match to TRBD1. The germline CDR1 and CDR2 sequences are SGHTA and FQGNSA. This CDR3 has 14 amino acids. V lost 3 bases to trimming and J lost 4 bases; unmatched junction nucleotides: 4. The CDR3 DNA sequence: TGTGCCAGCAGCTTTTCTCAGGGGGCAGATACGCAGTATTTT. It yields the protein CASSFSQGADTQYF.

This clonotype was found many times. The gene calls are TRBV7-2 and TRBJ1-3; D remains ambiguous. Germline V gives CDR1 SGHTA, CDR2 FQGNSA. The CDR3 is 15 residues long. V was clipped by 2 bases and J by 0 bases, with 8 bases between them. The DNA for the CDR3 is TGTGCCAGCAGCTTACTCAGGAGCTCTGGAAACACCATATATTTT. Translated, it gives CASSLLRSSGNTIYF.

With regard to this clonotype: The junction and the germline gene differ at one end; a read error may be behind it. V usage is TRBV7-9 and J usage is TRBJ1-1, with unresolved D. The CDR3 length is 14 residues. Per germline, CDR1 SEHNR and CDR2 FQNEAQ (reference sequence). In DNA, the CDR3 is TGTGCCAGCAGTTTAACAGCCATGAACACTGACGCTTTCTTT. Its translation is CASSLTAMNTDAFF.

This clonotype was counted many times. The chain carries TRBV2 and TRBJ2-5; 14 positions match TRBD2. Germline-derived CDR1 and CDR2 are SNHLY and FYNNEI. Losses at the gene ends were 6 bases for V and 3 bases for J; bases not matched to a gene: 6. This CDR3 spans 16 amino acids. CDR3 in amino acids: CASRGLTSGGEETQYF. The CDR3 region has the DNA TGTGCCAGCAGGGGTCTGACTAGCGGGGGGGAAGAGACCCAGTACTTC.

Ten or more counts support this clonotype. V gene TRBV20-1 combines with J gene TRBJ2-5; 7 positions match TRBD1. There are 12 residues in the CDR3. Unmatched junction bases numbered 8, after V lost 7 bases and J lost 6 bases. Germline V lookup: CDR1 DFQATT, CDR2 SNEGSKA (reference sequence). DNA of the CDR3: TGCAGTGGGAGAGGGGGCGGGCAGACCCAGTACTTC. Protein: CSGRGGGQTQYF.

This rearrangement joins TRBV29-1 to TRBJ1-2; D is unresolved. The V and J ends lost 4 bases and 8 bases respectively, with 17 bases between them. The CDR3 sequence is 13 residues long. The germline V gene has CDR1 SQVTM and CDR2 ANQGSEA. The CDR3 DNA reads TGCAGCGTTGTACTCCCGCGATCATCCGGCTACACCTTC. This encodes CSVVLPRSSGYTF. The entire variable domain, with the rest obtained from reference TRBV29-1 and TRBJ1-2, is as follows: SAVISQKPSRDICQRGTSLTIQCQVDSQVTMMFWYRQQPGQSLTLIATANQGSEATYESGFVIDKFPISRPNLTFSTLTVSNMSPEDSSIYLCSVVLPRSSGYTFGSGTRLTVV.

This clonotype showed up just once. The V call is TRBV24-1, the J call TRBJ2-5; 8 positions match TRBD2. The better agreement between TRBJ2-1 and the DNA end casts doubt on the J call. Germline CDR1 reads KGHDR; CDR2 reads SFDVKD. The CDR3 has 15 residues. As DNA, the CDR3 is TGTGCCACCAGCGGGAGGGCCGGTTCCTACAATGAGCAGTTCTTC. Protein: CATSGRAGSYNEQFF.

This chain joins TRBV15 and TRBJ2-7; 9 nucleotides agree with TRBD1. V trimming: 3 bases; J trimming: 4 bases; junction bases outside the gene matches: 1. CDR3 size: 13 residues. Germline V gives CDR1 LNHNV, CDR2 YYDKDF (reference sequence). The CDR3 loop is CATSRDRGYEQYF. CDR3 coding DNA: TGTGCCACCAGCAGGGACAGGGGATACGAGCAGTACTTC.

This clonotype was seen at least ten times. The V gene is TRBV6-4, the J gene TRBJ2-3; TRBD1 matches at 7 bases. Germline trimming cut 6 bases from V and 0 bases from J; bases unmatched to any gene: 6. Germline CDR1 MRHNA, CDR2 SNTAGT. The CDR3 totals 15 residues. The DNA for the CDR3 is TGTGCCAGCAGAAAACGGGGACAGAGCACAGATACGCAGTATTTT. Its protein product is CASRKRGQSTDTQYF.

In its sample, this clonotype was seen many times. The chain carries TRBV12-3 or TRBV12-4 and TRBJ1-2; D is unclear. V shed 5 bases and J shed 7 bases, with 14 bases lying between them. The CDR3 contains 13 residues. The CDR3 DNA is TGTGCCAGCAGTGAGGGTGGGGTCGTTGGCTACACCTTC. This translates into CASSEGGVVGYTF.

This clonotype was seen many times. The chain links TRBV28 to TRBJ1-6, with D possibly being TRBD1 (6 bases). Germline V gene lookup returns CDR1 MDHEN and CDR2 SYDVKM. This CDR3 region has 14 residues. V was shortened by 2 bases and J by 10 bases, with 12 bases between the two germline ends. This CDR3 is CASSLIAGDSPLHF. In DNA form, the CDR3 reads TGTGCCAGCAGTTTAATCGCAGGGGACTCACCCCTCCACTTT. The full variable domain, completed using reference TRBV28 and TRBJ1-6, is DVKVTQSSRYLVKRTGEKVFLECVQDMDHENMFWYRQDPGLGLRLIYFSYDVKMKEKGDIPEGYSVSREKKERFSLILESASTNQTSMYLCASSLIAGDSPLHFGNGTRLTVT.

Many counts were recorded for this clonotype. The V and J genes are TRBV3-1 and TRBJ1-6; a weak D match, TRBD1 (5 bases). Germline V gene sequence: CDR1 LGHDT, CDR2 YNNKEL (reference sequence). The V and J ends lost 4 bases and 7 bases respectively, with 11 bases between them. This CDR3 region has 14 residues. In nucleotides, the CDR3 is TGTGCCAGCAGCCGCAGGGAGGAGAATTCACCCCTCCACTTT. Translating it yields CASSRREENSPLHF.

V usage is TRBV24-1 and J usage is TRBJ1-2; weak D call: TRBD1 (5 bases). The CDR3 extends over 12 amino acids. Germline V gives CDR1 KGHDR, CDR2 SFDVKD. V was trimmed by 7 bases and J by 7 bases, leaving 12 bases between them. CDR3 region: CATSSQGVGYTF. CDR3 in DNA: TGTGCCACCAGCTCGCAGGGAGTTGGCTACACCTTC.

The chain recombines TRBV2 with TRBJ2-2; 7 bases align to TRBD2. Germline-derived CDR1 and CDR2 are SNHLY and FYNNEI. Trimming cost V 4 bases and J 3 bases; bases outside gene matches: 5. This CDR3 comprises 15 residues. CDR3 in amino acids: CASSAEAGYTGELFF. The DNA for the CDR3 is TGTGCCAGCAGTGCGGAAGCGGGATACACCGGGGAGCTGTTTTTT.

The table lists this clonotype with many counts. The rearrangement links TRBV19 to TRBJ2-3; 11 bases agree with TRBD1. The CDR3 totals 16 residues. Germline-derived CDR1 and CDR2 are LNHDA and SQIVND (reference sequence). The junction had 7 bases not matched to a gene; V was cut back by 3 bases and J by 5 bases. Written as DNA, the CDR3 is TGTGCCAGTAGTATCTCAGGACAGGGGGCAGGAGATACGCAGTATTTT. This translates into CASSISGQGAGDTQYF.

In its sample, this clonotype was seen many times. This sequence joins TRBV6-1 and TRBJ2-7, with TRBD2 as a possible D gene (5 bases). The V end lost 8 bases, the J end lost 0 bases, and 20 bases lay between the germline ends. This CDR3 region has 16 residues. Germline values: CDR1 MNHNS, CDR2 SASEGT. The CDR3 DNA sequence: TGTGCCAGCCGTAAAGGGTGGCGGGCCCTCTCCTACGAGCAGTACTTC. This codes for CASRKGWRALSYEQYF.